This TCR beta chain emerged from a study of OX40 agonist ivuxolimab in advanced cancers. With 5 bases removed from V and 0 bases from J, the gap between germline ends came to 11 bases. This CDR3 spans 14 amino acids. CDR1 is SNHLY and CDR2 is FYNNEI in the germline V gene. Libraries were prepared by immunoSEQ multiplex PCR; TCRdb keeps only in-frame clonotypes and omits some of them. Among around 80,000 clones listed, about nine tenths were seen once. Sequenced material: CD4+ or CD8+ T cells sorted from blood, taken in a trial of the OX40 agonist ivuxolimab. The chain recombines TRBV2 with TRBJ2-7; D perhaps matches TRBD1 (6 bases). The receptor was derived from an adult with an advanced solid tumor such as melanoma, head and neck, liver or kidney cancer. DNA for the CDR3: TGTGCCAGCAGTCAGGGACAAAACTCCTACGAGCAGTACTTC. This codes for CASSQGQNSYEQYF.